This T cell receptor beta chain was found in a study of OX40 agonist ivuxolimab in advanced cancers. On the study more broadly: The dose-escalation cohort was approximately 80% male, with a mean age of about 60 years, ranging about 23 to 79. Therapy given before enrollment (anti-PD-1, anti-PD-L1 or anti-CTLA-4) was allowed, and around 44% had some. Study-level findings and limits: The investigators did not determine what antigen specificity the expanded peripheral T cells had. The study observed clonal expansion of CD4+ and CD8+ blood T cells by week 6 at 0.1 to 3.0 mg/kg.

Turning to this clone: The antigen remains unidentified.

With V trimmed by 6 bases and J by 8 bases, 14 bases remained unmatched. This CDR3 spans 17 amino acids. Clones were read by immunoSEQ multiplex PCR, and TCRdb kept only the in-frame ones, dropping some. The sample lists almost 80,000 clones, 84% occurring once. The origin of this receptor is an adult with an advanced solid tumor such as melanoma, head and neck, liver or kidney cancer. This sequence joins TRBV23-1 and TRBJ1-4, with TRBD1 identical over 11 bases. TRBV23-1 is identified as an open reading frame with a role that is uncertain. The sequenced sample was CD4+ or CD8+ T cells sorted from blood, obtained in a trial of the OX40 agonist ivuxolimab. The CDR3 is CASSPSRDRGKSEKLFF. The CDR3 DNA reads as TGCGCCAGCAGCCCGTCCCGGGACAGGGGGAAGAGCGAAAAACTGTTTTTT.